At least ten counts were recorded for the clone carrying this T cell receptor beta chain. The sample is drawn from a study of T cells in Graves' hyperthyroidism and ophthalmopathy. V gave up 4 bases and J gave up 9 bases, with 10 bases separating them. The CDR3 length is 12 residues. Looked up from germline, CDR1 is SGHNT and CDR2 is YYREEE (reference sequence). Amplified regions were TCR beta CDR3 sequences from RNA transcripts. RT-PCR in the first round (using the HTBI primer set) targeted the TCR CDR3. TCRdb ran MiXCR on the multiplex PCR reads and lists one entry per CDR3 protein. This sample has around 580,000 distinct CDR3 sequences, with roughly 46% found just once.

This chain connects TRBV5-4 to TRBJ2-2; D unresolved. The sequencing sample was made of peripheral blood or thyroid tissue (not recorded which). This clonotype originated in a woman under 30 with Graves' hyperthyroidism. The CDR3 protein is CASSVDRRELFF. CDR3 nucleotide sequence: TGTGCCAGCAGCGTGGATCGCCGGGAGCTGTTTTTT.